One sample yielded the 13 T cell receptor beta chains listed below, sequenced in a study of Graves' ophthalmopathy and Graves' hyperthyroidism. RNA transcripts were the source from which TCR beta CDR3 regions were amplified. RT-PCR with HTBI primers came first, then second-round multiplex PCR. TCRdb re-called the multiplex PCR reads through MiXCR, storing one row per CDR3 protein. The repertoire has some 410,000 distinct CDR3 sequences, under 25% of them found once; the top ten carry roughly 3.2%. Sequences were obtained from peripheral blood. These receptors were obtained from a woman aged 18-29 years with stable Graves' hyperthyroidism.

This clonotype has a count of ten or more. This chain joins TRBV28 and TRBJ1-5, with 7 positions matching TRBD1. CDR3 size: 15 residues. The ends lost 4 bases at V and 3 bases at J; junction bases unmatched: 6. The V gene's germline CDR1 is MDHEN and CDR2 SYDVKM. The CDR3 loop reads CASSSMTGTNQPQHF. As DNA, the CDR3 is TGTGCCAGCAGTTCCATGACAGGGACCAATCAGCCCCAGCATTTT.

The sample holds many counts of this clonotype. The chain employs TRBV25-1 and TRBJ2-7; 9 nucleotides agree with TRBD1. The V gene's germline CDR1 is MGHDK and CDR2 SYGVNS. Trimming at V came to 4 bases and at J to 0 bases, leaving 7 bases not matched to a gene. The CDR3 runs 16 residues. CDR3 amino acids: CASSALGQGSSYEQYF. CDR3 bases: TGTGCCAGCAGTGCCTTGGGACAGGGAAGCTCCTACGAGCAGTACTTC.

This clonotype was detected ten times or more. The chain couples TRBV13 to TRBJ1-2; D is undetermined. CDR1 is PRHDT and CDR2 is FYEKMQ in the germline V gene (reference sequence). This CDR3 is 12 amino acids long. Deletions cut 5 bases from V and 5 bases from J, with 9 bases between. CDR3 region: CASSQNSYGYTF. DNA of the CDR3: TGTGCCAGCAGCCAAAACTCATATGGCTACACCTTC. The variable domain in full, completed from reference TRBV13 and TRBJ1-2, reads AAGVIQSPRHLIKEKRETATLKCYPIPRHDTVYWYQQGPGQDPQFLISFYEKMQSDKGSIPDRFSAQQFSDYHSELNMSSLELGDSALYFCASSQNSYGYTFGSGTRLTVV.

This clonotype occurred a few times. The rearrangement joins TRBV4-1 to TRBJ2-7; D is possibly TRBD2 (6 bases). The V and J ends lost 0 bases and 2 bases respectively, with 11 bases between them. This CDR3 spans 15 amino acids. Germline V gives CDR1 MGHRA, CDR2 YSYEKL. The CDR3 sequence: CASSQEGGTTYEQYF. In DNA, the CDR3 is TGCGCCAGCAGCCAAGAAGGCGGGACCACCTACGAGCAGTACTTC.

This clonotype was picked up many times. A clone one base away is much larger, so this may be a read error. In DNA, the CDR3 is TGTGCCAGCAGAGACACTGAAGCTTTCTTT. Amino acid sequence: CASRDTEAFF. This chain joins TRBV2 and TRBJ1-1; D gene ambiguous. CDR3 length: 10 amino acids. CDR1 and CDR2 from the germline V gene are SNHLY and FYNNEI. V shed 6 bases and J shed 3 bases, with 2 bases lying between them.

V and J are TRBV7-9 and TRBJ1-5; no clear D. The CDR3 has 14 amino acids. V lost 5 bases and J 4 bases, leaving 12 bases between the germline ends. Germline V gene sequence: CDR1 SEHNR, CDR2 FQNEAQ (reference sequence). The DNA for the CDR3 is TGTGCCAGCAGCCCTGTCGGGCTTAATCAGCCCCAGCATTTT. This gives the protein CASSPVGLNQPQHF.

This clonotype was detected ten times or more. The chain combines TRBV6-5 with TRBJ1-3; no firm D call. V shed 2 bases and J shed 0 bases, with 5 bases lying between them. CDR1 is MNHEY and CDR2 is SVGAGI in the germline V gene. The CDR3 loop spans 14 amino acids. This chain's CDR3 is CASSYDTSGNTIYF. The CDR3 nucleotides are TGTGCCAGCAGTTACGATACCTCTGGAAACACCATATATTTT.

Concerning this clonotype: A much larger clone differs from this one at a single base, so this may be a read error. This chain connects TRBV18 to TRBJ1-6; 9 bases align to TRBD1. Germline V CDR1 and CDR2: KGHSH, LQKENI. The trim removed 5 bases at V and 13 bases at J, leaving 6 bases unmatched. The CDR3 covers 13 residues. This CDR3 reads CASSFWTGVPLHF. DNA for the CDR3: TGTGCCAGCTCATTCTGGACAGGGGTGCCCCTCCACTTT.

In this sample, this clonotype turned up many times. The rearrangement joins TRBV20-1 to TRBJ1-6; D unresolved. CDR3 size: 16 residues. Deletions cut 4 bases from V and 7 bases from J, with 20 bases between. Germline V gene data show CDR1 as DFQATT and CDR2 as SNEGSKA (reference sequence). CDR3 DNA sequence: TGCAGTGCTACACACAAAAGCGTTTTCCGAAATTCACCCCTCCACTTT. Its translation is CSATHKSVFRNSPLHF.

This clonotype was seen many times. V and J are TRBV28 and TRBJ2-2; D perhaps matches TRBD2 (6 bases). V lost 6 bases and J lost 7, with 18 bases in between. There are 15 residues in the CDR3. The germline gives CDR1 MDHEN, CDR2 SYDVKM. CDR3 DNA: TGTGCCAGCAGCTCCGGGACGGTCGGGAGCGGGGAGCTGTTTTTT. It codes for CASSSGTVGSGELFF.

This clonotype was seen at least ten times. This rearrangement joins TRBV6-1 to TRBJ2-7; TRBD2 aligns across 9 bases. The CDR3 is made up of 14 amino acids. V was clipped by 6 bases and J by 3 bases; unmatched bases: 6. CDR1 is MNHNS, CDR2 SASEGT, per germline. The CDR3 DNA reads TGTGCCAGCAGACTTAGCGGGGGAGTCTACGAGCAGTACTTC. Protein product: CASRLSGGVYEQYF.

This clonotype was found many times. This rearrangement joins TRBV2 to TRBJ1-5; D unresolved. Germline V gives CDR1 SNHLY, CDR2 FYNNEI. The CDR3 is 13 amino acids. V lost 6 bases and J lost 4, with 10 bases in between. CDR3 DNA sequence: TGTGCCAGCAGCCCGGACCCTAATCAGCCCCAGCATTTT. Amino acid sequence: CASSPDPNQPQHF.

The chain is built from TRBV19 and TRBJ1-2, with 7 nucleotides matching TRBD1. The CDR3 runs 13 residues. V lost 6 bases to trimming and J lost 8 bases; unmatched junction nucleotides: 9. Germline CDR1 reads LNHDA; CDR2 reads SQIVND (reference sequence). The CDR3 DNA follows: TGTGCCAGTAGGAAGGGACAGTTTTTCGGCTACACCTTC. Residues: CASRKGQFFGYTF.